The 25 T cell receptor beta chains listed next were all sequenced from one sample in a study of T-cell reconstitution after alpha-beta-depleted transplantation in children. Unique molecular identifiers were incorporated when the TCRbeta library was constructed. TCRdb processed the PCR reads anew with MiXCR; each CDR3 protein has one entry. This table has about 240,000 distinct CDR3 sequences, roughly a quarter appearing once. The material sequenced was PBMCs, taken before TCRalphabeta/CD19-depleted stem cell transplant. These receptors originate from a girl aged 2-10 years with Fanconi anemia, due to receive a stem cell transplant.

This clonotype has at least ten counts. V and J are TRBV10-3 and TRBJ1-1; maybe TRBD1 (5 bases). The CDR3 spans 11 residues. V was cut by 10 bases and J by 5 bases, with 11 bases left in between. Germline CDR1 is ENHRY and CDR2 is SYGVKD. The CDR3 DNA is TGTGCCACCGGGGGAGGGACTGAAGCTTTCTTT. Protein product: CATGGGTEAFF.

CDR3 nucleotides: TGCAGGCCGCAGTGGCTAGCGGGAGATAATGAGCAGTTCTTC. Translating it yields CRPQWLAGDNEQFF. The chain combines TRBV20-1 with TRBJ2-1; 10 bases map to TRBD2. The CDR3 has 14 residues. In germline, CDR1 is DFQATT, CDR2 SNEGSKA (reference sequence).

This clonotype was observed many times. This chain links TRBV7-2 with TRBJ2-7; TRBD2 might be the D (6 bases). Trimming left V 7 bases short and J 1 base short, with 11 bases between. The CDR3 contains 13 residues. Germline V gene sequence: CDR1 SGHTA, CDR2 FQGNSA. The CDR3 DNA reads TGTGCCAGCACCAGAGGGACTTCCTACGAGCAGTACTTC. This gives the protein CASTRGTSYEQYF.

V usage is TRBV9 and J usage is TRBJ2-5, with 11 bases matching TRBD2. Losses at the gene ends were 4 bases for V and 4 bases for J; bases not matched to a gene: 12. The CDR3 covers 17 residues. Germline V gene sequence: CDR1 SGDLS, CDR2 YYNGEE. The DNA for the CDR3 is TGTGCCAGCAGCCCCCGAGTCGGGACTAGCGGACGAGAGACCCAGTACTTC. Translated: CASSPRVGTSGRETQYF. The full variable domain, with the rest looked up from reference TRBV9 and TRBJ2-5, is DSGVTQTPKHLITATGQRVTLRCSPRSGDLSVYWYQQSLDQGLQFLIQYYNGEERAKGNILERFSAQQFPDLHSELNLSSLELGDSALYFCASSPRVGTSGRETQYFGPGTRLLVL.

This clonotype was picked up many times. The chain joins TRBV12-3 or TRBV12-4 to TRBJ2-1; D gene unclear. The CDR3 is 17 amino acids. Between the trimmed V and J ends, which lost 10 bases and 3 bases, there was a span of 25 bases. The CDR3 sequence is CATSVSRSFAYYNEQFF. In nucleotides, the CDR3 is TGTGCCACTAGTGTTTCGCGGTCATTTGCGTACTACAATGAGCAGTTCTTC.

At least ten counts were recorded for this clonotype. The chain couples TRBV29-1 to TRBJ2-7; D unresolved. The CDR3 consists of 14 residues. V lost 4 bases, J lost 3 bases, and 16 bases lay in between. CDR1 is SQVTM, CDR2 ANQGSEA, per germline. The CDR3 region has the DNA TGCAGCGTTGTGGTGTCGTCCCAGAACTACGAGCAGTACTTC. It codes for CSVVVSSQNYEQYF.

The chain is built from TRBV5-1 and TRBJ2-1; 13 bases fit TRBD2. The V segment lost 4 bases and the J segment 8 bases; nucleotides outside the gene matches: 9. The CDR3 spans 16 residues. The germline V gene has CDR1 SGHRS and CDR2 YFSETQ. CDR3: CASSQGTSGMGHEQFF. Written as DNA, the CDR3 is TGCGCCAGCAGCCAGGGGACTAGCGGGATGGGCCATGAGCAGTTCTTC.

This clonotype was counted many times. One end of the junction does not line up with germline, which may come from a read error. The V call is TRBV6-5, the J call TRBJ2-3; D may match TRBD1 or TRBD2 (7 bases each). Germline lookup yields CDR1 MNHEY and CDR2 SVGAGI. CDR3 length: 13 amino acids. CDR3 in amino acids: CASSYSQGGALHF. The CDR3 region has the DNA TGTGCCAGCAGTTACTCTCAGGGGGGGGCTCTGCATTTT.

This chain joins TRBV10-2 and TRBJ2-2, with 10 bases fitting TRBD2. There are 17 residues in the CDR3. V lost 2 bases and J lost 4; bases outside the gene matches: 7. The germline V gene encodes CDR1 WSHSY and CDR2 SAAADI. The CDR3 reads CASSEPGLAGVTGELFF. CDR3 coding DNA: TGCGCCAGCAGTGAGCCCGGGCTAGCGGGAGTCACCGGGGAGCTGTTTTTT.

The table lists this clonotype with many counts. The chain is built from TRBV20-1 and TRBJ1-2, with 9 bases lining up with TRBD1. Per the germline V gene, CDR1 is DFQATT and CDR2 is SNEGSKA (reference sequence). The junction had 9 bases not matched to a gene; V was cut back by 6 bases and J by 10 bases. This CDR3 is built from 12 residues. The DNA for the CDR3 is TGCAGTGCGATGGGACAGGGCCGATCCTACACCTTC. As protein: CSAMGQGRSYTF.

The rearrangement uses TRBV5-4 and TRBJ2-7, with TRBD1 as a possible D gene (7 bases). Germline values: CDR1 SGHNT, CDR2 YYREEE (reference sequence). The V end lost 3 bases, the J end lost 3 bases, and 22 bases lay between the germline ends. The CDR3 is 17 amino acids. The CDR3 DNA reads TGTGCCAGCAGCTCCCTCACAGGGGACTTTAGCGACTACGAGCAGTACTTC. It encodes CASSSLTGDFSDYEQYF.

The table lists this clonotype with a few counts. This chain connects TRBV5-1 to TRBJ2-3, with a weak D call TRBD1 (6 bases). The CDR3 contains 16 residues. Germline values: CDR1 SGHRS, CDR2 YFSETQ. The germline V and J ends were trimmed by 2 bases and 3 bases, with 16 bases remaining between them. The CDR3 sequence is CASSFVSGAGTDTQYF. Here the CDR3 DNA reads TGCGCCAGCAGCTTCGTATCAGGGGCAGGGACAGATACGCAGTATTTT.

This clonotype was detected once. The chain links TRBV21-1 to TRBJ2-3; TRBD2, the D gene given by the table, was not confirmed from the DNA. TRBV21-1 is described as a pseudogene. The CDR3 is 16 residues long. This chain's CDR3 is CASSKSPLPSTDTQYF. CDR3 DNA: TGTGCCAGCAGCAAAAGCCCGCTTCCTAGCACAGATACGCAGTATTTT.

The chain uses TRBV11-2 and TRBJ2-1; no definite D call. CDR1 is SGHAT, CDR2 FQNNGV, per germline. Between the trimmed V and J ends, which lost 4 bases and 3 bases, there was a span of 16 bases. This CDR3 region has 16 residues. The CDR3 DNA reads TGTGCCAGCAGCTCTACCAGTCGGGCCTACTACAATGAGCAGTTCTTC. Protein sequence: CASSSTSRAYYNEQFF.

The sample holds many counts of this clonotype. The CDR3 DNA reads as TGTGCCAGCAGTTTCGGGGGAAATTCACCCCTCCACTTT. Protein: CASSFGGNSPLHF. The V call is TRBV12-3 or TRBV12-4, the J call TRBJ1-6, with a possible D match to TRBD1 (5 bases). Trimming pared 3 bases from V and 7 bases from J, leaving 7 bases between. The CDR3 totals 13 residues.

The chain employs TRBV28 and TRBJ2-1; possible D gene TRBD2, 6 bases. The CDR3 is made up of 15 amino acids. V lost 6 bases and J lost 0, with 12 bases in between. Germline V gene sequence: CDR1 MDHEN, CDR2 SYDVKM. The CDR3 loop reads CASSALGGSYNEQFF. CDR3 nucleotides: TGTGCCAGCAGCGCACTGGGGGGCTCCTACAATGAGCAGTTCTTC.

This clonotype was counted at least ten times. The rearrangement joins TRBV29-1 to TRBJ2-7; 9 bases are a match to TRBD2. The trim removed 1 base at V and 0 bases at J, leaving 4 bases unmatched. The CDR3 has 15 amino acids. Germline values: CDR1 SQVTM, CDR2 ANQGSEA. The CDR3 loop is CSVEGLAESSYEQYF. As DNA, the CDR3 is TGCAGCGTTGAAGGACTAGCGGAGAGCTCCTACGAGCAGTACTTC.

This clonotype appeared many times. The chain has TRBV20-1 and TRBJ1-2, with 9 bases identical to TRBD1. V was pared by 6 bases and J by 4 bases, with 9 bases of the junction left unmatched. Germline CDR1 DFQATT, CDR2 SNEGSKA (reference sequence). The CDR3 has 14 amino acids. The CDR3 sequence is CSARNRGRSYGYTF. CDR3 nucleotide sequence: TGCAGTGCGCGGAACAGGGGGCGCAGCTATGGCTACACCTTC.

This clonotype occurred many times. The V call is TRBV4-2, the J call TRBJ2-1, with 12 bases fitting TRBD2. V lost 4 bases and J lost 7; bases outside the gene matches: 11. The germline CDR1 and CDR2 sequences are LGHNA and YNFKEQ. There are 17 residues in the CDR3. This chain's CDR3 is CASSLRLAGVRWNEQFF. The CDR3 DNA sequence: TGTGCCAGCAGCCTACGACTAGCGGGAGTTAGATGGAATGAGCAGTTCTTC.

The chain uses TRBV29-1 and TRBJ2-1, with 8 bases lining up with TRBD2. The CDR3 is 14 amino acids. Germline V gene sequence: CDR1 SQVTM, CDR2 ANQGSEA. The ends lost 3 bases at V and 7 bases at J; junction bases unmatched: 8. The CDR3 here is CSVDGGGIWNEQFF. The CDR3, as DNA: TGCAGCGTTGATGGCGGGGGGATCTGGAATGAGCAGTTCTTC.

This clonotype was observed many times. This chain links TRBV4-2 with TRBJ2-6, with D uncertain. Trimming cost V 0 bases and J 3 bases, with 3 bases left between them. The CDR3 has 14 residues. The germline V gene has CDR1 LGHNA and CDR2 YNFKEQ. The CDR3 DNA is TGTGCCAGCAGCCAAGATATTGGGGCCAACGTCCTGACTTTC. Protein product: CASSQDIGANVLTF.

The chain combines TRBV10-3 with TRBJ2-1; 8 nucleotides match TRBD2. J was trimmed by 10 bases and V by 6 bases; bases with no gene match: 5. The CDR3 runs 12 residues. Germline V lookup: CDR1 ENHRY, CDR2 SYGVKD. CDR3 in DNA: TGTGCCATCAGGGATAGCGGGATCGAGCAGTTCTTC. This sequence encodes CAIRDSGIEQFF.

This clonotype was picked up many times. This chain links TRBV4-2 with TRBJ2-1, with D perhaps TRBD2 (6 bases). The CDR3 is made up of 17 amino acids. V lost 0 bases and J lost 2, with 14 bases in between. Germline CDR1 reads LGHNA; CDR2 reads YNFKEQ. CDR3 sequence (DNA): TGTGCCAGCAGCCAAGAATCAATAGCGGATCCCTACAATGAGCAGTTCTTC. This codes for CASSQESIADPYNEQFF.

Many counts were recorded for this clonotype. The chain uses TRBV5-1 and TRBJ2-4; no definite D call. The CDR3 has 11 residues. Looked up from germline, CDR1 is SGHRS and CDR2 is YFSETQ. The V and J ends lost 5 bases and 8 bases respectively, with 8 bases between them. CDR3 in DNA: TGCGCCAGCAGAGGAGAGGACATTCAGTACTTC. This gives the protein CASRGEDIQYF.

The table lists this clonotype with many counts. The CDR3 is CASSPRGKDYEQYF. The CDR3 DNA sequence: TGTGCCAGCTCACCACGGGGGAAGGACTACGAGCAGTACTTC. The rearrangement links TRBV18 to TRBJ2-7; D is possibly TRBD1 or TRBD2 (5 bases each). V gave up 1 base and J gave up 3 bases, with 10 bases separating them. This CDR3 has 14 amino acids. Germline V gene data show CDR1 as KGHSH and CDR2 as LQKENI.